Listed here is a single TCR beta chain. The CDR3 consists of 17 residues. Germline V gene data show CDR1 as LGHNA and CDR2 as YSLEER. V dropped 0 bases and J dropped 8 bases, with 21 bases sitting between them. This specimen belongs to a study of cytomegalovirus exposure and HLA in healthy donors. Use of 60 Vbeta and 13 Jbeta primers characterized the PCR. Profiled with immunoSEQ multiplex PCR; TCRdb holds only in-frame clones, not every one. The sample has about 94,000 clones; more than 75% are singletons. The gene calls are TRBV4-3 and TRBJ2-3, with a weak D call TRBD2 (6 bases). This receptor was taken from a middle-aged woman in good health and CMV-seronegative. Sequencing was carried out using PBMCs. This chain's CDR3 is CASSQESVSLASGTQYF. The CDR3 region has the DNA TGCGCCAGCAGCCAAGAGTCGGTTTCGCTAGCGTCGGGTACGCAGTATTTT.